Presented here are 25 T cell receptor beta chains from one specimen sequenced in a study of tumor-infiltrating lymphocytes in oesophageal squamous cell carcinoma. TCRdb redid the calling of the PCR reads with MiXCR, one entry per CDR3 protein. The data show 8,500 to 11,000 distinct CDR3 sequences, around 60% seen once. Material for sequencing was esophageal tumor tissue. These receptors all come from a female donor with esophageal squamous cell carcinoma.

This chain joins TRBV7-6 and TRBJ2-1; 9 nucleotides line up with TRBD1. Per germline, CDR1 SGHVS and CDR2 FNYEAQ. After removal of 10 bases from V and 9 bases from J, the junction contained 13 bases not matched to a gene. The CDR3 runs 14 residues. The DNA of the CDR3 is TGTGCCACCTTACGGGACAGGGTGGATAGTGAGCAGTTCTTC. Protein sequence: CATLRDRVDSEQFF.

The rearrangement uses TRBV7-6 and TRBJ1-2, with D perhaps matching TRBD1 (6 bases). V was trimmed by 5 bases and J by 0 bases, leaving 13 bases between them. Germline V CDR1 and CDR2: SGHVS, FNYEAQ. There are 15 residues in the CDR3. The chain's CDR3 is CASSRNDRPNYGYTF. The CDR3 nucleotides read TGTGCCAGCAGCCGAAACGACAGGCCTAACTATGGCTACACCTTC. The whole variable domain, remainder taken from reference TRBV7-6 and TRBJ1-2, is GAGVSQSPRYKVTKRGQDVALRCDPISGHVSLYWYRQALGQGPEFLTYFNYEAQQDKSGLPNDRFSAERPEGSISTLTIQRTEQRDSAMYRCASSRNDRPNYGYTFGSGTRLTVV.

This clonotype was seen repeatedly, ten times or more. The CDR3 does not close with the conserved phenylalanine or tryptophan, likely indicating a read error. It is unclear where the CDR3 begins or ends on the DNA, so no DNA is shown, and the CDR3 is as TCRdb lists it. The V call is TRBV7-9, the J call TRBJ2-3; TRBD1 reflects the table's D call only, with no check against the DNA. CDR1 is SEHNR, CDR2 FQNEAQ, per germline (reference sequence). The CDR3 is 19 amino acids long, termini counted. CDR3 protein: CASSLGFRDLGKMATPSVR.

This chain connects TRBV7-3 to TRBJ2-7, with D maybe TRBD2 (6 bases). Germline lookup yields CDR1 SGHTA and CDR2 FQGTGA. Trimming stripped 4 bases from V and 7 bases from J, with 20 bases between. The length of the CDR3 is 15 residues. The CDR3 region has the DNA TGTGCCAGCAGCTCCGGGCGGGACCTACACAATGAGCAGTACTTC. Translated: CASSSGRDLHNEQYF.

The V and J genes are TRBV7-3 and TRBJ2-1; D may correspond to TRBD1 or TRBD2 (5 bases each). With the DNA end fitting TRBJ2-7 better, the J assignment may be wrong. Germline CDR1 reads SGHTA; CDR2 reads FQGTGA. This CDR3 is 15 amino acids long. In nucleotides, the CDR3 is TGTGCCAGCAGGCTTACCGGGACGTTTTACGGCGAGCAGTACTTC. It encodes CASRLTGTFYGEQYF.

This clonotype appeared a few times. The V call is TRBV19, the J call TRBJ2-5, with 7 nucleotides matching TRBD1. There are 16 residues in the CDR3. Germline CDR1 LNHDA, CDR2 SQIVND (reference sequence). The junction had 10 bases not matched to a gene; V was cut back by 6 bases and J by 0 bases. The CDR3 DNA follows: TGTGCCAGTAGGGCACGGGACAGCGCTTACCAAGAGACCCAGTACTTC. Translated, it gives CASRARDSAYQETQYF. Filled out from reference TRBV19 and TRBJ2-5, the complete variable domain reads DGGITQSPKYLFRKEGQNVTLSCEQNLNHDAMYWYRQDPGQGLRLIYYSQIVNDFQKGDIAEGYSVSREKKESFPLTVTSAQKNPTAFYLCASRARDSAYQETQYFGPGTRLLVL.

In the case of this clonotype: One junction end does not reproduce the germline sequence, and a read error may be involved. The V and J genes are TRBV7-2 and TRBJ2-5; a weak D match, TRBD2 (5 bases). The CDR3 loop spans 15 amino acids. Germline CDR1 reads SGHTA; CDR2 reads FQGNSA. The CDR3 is CASSLAVRAGETQYF. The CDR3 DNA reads TGTGCCAGCAGCCTAGCCGTGAGGGCCGGTGAGACCCAGTACTTC.

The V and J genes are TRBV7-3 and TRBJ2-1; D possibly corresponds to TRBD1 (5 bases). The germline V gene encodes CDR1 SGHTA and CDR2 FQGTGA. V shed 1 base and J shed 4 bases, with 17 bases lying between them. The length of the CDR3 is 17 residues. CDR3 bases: TGTGCCAGCAGCTTAATCGGCGGACAAGATTTTTACAATGAGCAGTTCTTC. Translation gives CASSLIGGQDFYNEQFF.

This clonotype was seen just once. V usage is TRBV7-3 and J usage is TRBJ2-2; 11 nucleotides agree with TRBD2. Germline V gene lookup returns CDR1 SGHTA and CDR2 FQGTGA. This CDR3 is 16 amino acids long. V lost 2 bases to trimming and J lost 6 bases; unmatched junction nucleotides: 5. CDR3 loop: CASSLFSGGAAGELFF. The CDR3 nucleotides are TGTGCCAGCAGCTTATTTAGCGGGGGGGCCGCCGGGGAGCTGTTTTTT.

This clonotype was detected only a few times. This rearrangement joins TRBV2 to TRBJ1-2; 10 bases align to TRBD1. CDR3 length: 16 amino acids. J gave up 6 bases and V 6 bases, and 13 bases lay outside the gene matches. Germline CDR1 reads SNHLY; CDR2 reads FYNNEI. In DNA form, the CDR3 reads TGTGCCAGCAGGAAGGACAGGGGGGCCCTTAGAAATGGCTACACCTTC. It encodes CASRKDRGALRNGYTF. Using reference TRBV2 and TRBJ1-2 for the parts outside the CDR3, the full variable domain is EPEVTQTPSHQVTQMGQEVILRCVPISNHLYFYWYRQILGQKVEFLVSFYNNEISEKSEIFDDQFSVERPDGSNFTLKIRSTKLEDSAMYFCASRKDRGALRNGYTFGSGTRLTVV.

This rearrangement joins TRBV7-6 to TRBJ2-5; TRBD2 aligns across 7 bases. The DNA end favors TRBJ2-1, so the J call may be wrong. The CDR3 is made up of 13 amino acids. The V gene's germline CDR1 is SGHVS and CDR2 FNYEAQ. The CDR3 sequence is CASSWGGVNEQFF. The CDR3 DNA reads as TGTGCCAGCAGCTGGGGGGGGGTGAATGAGCAGTTCTTC.

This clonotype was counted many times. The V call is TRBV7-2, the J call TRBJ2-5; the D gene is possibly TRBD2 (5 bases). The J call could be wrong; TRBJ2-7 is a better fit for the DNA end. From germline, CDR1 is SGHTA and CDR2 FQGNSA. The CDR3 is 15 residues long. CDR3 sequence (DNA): TGTGCCAGCAGCTTAGGTCGGGAACGGTCCTACGAGCAGTACTTC. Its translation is CASSLGRERSYEQYF.

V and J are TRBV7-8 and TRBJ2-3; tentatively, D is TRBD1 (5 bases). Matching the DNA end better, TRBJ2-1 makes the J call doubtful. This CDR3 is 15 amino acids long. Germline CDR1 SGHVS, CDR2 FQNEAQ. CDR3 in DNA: TGTGCCAGCAGCTTAGCCGGACCCAGGGAAGATGAGCAGTTCTTC. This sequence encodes CASSLAGPREDEQFF.

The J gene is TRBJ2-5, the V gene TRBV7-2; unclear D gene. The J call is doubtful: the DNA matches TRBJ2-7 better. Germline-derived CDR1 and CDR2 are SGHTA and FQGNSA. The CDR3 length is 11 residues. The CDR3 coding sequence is TGTGCCAGCAGCGACCGCTACGAGCAGTACTTC. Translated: CASSDRYEQYF.

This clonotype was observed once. CDR3 bases: TGTGCCAGCAGCCACTCCGGGGCGCTGTACGAGCAGTACTTC. Its translation: CASSHSGALYEQYF. V is TRBV11-1 and J is TRBJ2-4; the D call may be TRBD1 or TRBD2 (5 bases each). The J call is doubtful: the DNA matches TRBJ2-7 better. The CDR3 totals 14 residues. The germline CDR1 and CDR2 sequences are SGHAT and FQDESV (reference sequence).

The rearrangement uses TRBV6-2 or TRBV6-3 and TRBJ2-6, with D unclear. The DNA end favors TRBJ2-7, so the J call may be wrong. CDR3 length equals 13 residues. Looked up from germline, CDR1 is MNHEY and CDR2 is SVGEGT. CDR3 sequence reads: CASNKAASYEQYF. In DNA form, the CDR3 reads TGTGCCAGCAACAAGGCGGCCTCCTACGAGCAGTACTTC.

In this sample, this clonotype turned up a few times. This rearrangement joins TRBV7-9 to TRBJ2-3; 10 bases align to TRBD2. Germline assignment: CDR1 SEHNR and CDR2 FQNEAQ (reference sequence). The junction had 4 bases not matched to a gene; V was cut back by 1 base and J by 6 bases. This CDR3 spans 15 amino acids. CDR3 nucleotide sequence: TGTGCCAGCAGCTTAGTGCTAGCGGGAGCCGATACGCAGTATTTT. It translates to CASSLVLAGADTQYF. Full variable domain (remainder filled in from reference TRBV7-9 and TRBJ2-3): DTGVSQNPRHKITKRGQNVTFRCDPISEHNRLYWYRQTLGQGPEFLTYFQNEAQLEKSRLLSDRFSAERPKGSFSTLEIQRTEQGDSAMYLCASSLVLAGADTQYFGPGTRLTVL.

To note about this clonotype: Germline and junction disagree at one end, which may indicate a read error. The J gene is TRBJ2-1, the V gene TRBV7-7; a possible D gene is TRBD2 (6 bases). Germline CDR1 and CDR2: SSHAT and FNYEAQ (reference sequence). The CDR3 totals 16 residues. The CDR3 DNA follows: TGTGCTAGCAGCTTAAAATCGGGGGAGCCCTACAATGAGCAGTTCTTC. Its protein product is CASSLKSGEPYNEQFF.

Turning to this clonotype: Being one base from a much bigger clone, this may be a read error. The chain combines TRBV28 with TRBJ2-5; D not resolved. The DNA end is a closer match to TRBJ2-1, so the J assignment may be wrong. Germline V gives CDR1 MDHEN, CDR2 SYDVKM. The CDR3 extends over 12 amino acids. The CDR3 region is CASSFPTYEQFF. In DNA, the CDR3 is TGTGCCAGCAGTTTCCCGACCTACGAGCAGTTCTTC.

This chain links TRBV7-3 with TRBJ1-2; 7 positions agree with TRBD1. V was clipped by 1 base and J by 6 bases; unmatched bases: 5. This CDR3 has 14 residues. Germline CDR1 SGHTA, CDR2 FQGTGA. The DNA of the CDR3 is TGTGCCAGCAGCTTAAAGAAGACAGGGAATGGCTACACCTTC. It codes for CASSLKKTGNGYTF.

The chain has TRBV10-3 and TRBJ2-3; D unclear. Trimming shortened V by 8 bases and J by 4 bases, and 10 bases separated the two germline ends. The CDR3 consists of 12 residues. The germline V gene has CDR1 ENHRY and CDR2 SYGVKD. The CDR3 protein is CAIGPAPDTQYF. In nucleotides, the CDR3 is TGTGCCATCGGGCCTGCTCCAGATACGCAGTATTTT.

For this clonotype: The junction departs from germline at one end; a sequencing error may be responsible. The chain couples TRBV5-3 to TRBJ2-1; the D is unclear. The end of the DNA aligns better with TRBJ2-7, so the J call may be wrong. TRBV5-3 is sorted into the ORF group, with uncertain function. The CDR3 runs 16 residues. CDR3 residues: CASSLEVVYSYNEQYF. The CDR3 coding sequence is TGTGCCAGCAGCTTGGAAGTTGTATACTCCTACAATGAGCAGTACTTC.

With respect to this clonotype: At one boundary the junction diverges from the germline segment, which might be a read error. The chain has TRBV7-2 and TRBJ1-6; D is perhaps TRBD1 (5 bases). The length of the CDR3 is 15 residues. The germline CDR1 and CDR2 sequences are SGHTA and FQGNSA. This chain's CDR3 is CASSLAAGGPYEQYF. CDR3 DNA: TGTGCCAGCAGCTTAGCGGCTGGGGGACCATACGAGCAGTACTTT.

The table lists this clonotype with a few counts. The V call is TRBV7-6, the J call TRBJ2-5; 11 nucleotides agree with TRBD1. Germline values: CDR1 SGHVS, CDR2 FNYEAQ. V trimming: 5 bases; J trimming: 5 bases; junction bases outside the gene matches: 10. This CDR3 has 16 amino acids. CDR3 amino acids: CASSPGTGGLRETQYF. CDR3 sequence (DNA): TGTGCCAGCAGCCCCGGGACAGGGGGACTGAGGGAGACCCAGTACTTC.

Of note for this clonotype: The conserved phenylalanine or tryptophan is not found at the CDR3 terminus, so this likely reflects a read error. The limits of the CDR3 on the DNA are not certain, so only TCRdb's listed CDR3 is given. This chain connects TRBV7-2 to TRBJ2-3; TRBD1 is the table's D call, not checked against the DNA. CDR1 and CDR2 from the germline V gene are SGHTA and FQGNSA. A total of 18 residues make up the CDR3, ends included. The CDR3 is CASSLGWGQGYNEQFFGP.